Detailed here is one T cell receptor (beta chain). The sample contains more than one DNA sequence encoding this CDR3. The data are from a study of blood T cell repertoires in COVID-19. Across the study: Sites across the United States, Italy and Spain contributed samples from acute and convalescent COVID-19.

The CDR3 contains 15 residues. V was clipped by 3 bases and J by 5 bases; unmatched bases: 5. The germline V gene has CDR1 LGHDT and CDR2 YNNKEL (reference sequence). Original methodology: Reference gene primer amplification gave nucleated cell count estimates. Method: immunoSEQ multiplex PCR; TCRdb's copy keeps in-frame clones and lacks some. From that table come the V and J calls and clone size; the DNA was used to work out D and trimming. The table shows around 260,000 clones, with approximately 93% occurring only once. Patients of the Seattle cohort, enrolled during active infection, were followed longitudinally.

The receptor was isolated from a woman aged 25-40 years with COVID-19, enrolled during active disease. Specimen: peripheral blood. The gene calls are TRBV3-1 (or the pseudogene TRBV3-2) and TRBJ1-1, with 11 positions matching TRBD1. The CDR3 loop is CASSQGTGGGTEAFF. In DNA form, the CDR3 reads TGTGCCAGCAGCCAGGGGACAGGGGGGGGTACTGAAGCTTTCTTT.